Below are 2 T cell receptor beta chains sequenced from a single sample in a study of T cells in Graves' hyperthyroidism and ophthalmopathy. RNA transcripts were the template for amplifying TCR beta CDR3 regions. The HTBI set primed first-round TCR CDR3 RT-PCR. From the multiplex PCR reads, TCRdb called clonotypes with MiXCR, one entry per CDR3 protein. The sample gives nearly 600,000 distinct CDR3 sequences, approximately 14% of which show up once; about 5.8% is in the top ten. What was sequenced was blood. The receptors here all came from a woman in her thirties with Graves' hyperthyroidism that later progressed to Graves' ophthalmopathy.

This rearrangement joins TRBV20-1 to TRBJ2-7; 8 bases are a match to TRBD2. This CDR3 has 12 amino acids. Germline trimming cut 1 base from V and 7 bases from J; bases unmatched to any gene: 3. Per the germline V gene, CDR1 is DFQATT and CDR2 is SNEGSKA (reference sequence). The CDR3 bases are TGCAGTGCTAGAGGAGCGGGGGAAGAGCAGTACTTC. Translating gives CSARGAGEEQYF.

This clonotype was counted between two and nine times. CDR3 in amino acids: CASSQAISADEQYF. CDR3 DNA: TGTGCCAGCAGCCAAGCTATTAGCGCGGACGAGCAGTACTTC. This chain links TRBV4-2 with TRBJ2-7; a weak D match, TRBD2 (5 bases). CDR3 length: 14 residues. V lost 1 base, J lost 5 bases, and 12 bases lay in between. Germline CDR1 LGHNA, CDR2 YNFKEQ.